This T cell receptor (beta chain) was observed in a study of blood T cells in healthy people across ages. Study-level points and caveats: Donors of long life had a larger count of naive CD4+ cells and greater diversity than aged donors. Diversity of TCR beta correlated strongly with naive T cell percentage.

This clonotype has just a few counts. Antigen: not known. Losses at the gene ends were 6 bases for V and 2 bases for J; bases not matched to a gene: 19. This CDR3 is built from 18 residues. Alongside a J-beta primer mix, a sample-barcoded 5' primer served in a second PCR lasting 7 to 11 cycles. TCRdb redid the calling of the 5' RACE reads with MiXCR, one entry per CDR3 protein. The data contain over 1,500,000 distinct CDR3 sequences, about two fifths of them singletons. This chain connects TRBV12-3 or TRBV12-4 to TRBJ2-7, with 7 bases fitting TRBD2. Material for sequencing was blood. The receptor was derived from a human donor in good health. This CDR3 reads CASSTRDYAFGVTYEQYF. CDR3 sequence (DNA): TGTGCCAGCAGCACCCGGGACTACGCCTTCGGGGTTACCTACGAGCAGTACTTC.